Presented here are 20 T cell receptor beta chains from one specimen sequenced in a study of regulatory T cells in long-lasting Graves disease. To make TCR beta libraries, researchers used iRepertoire HTBI primers and Arm-PCR of CDR3 regions. One entry per CDR3 protein, called by TCRdb with MiXCR from the multiplex PCR reads. Here the sample spans over 350,000 distinct CDR3 sequences, roughly 20% being singletons. Indicated time point: persistent/refractory GD, antithyroid drugs over 5 years with positive TRAb. Extracted RNA from PBMCs served as the source of the TCR library. This material consisted of peripheral blood mononuclear cells (PBMCs), taken when the disease was refractory, from a patient treated with antithyroid drugs. Every receptor here comes from a female donor with Graves disease.

This clonotype was counted at least ten times. CDR3 loop: CASSPTRVAGAKNIQYF. DNA of the CDR3: TGTGCCAGCAGCCCCACCCGAGTAGCAGGGGCCAAAAACATTCAGTACTTC. The rearrangement uses TRBV12-3 or TRBV12-4 and TRBJ2-4; D perhaps matches TRBD1 (5 bases). The CDR3 has 17 amino acids. Trimming cost V 6 bases and J 1 base, with 19 bases left between them.

The chain carries TRBV14 and TRBJ1-1, with 7 bases aligning to TRBD1. The length of the CDR3 is 13 residues. Trimming took 4 bases from V and 6 from J; bases not matched to a gene: 5. Germline CDR1 and CDR2: SGHDN and FVKESK. Written as DNA, the CDR3 is TGTGCCAGCAGCCCCAGGACAGGAGCTGAAGCTTTCTTT. Translation gives CASSPRTGAEAFF.

There are a few counts of this clonotype. The chain combines TRBV20-1 with TRBJ1-3; D is unresolved. Trimming removed 6 bases from V and 0 bases from J, with 12 bases in between. The V gene's germline CDR1 is DFQATT and CDR2 SNEGSKA (reference sequence). The CDR3 contains 14 residues. The CDR3 protein is CSASIRRSGNTIYF. The CDR3 DNA is TGCAGTGCGTCCATTCGCCGCTCTGGAAACACCATATATTTT.

There are many counts of this clonotype. V usage is TRBV10-3 and J usage is TRBJ1-1, with a possible D match to TRBD1 (6 bases). V shed 4 bases and J shed 5 bases, with 11 bases lying between them. Germline V CDR1 and CDR2: ENHRY, SYGVKD. This CDR3 has 13 amino acids. CDR3 in DNA: TGTGCCATCAGTGTGACAGGTAGAACTGAAGCTTTCTTT. Translation: CAISVTGRTEAFF.

J is TRBJ1-1 and V is TRBV18; no definite D call. With 1 base removed from V and 10 bases from J, the gap between germline ends came to 13 bases. The CDR3 sequence is 13 residues long. In germline, CDR1 is KGHSH, CDR2 LQKENI. CDR3 region: CASSPQDGVAAFF. CDR3 DNA: TGTGCCAGCTCACCACAGGACGGGGTGGCAGCTTTCTTT.

The chain has TRBV20-1 and TRBJ2-7; no firm D call. V shed 0 bases and J shed 11 bases, with 14 bases lying between them. Germline values: CDR1 DFQATT, CDR2 SNEGSKA (reference sequence). CDR3 length equals 12 residues. CDR3 protein: CSARDLGYLKYF. DNA for the CDR3: TGCAGTGCTAGAGATCTGGGGTACTTGAAGTACTTC.

This clonotype was seen a few times. The rearrangement uses TRBV12-3 or TRBV12-4 and TRBJ1-3, with D uncertain. The CDR3 totals 12 residues. Trimming pared 2 bases from V and 4 bases from J, leaving 3 bases between. The DNA of the CDR3 is TGTGCCAGCAGTTTACCGGGAAACACCATATATTTT. It codes for CASSLPGNTIYF.

This clonotype was counted at least ten times. The chain is built from TRBV29-1 and TRBJ1-2, with D maybe TRBD1 (5 bases). Deletions cut 4 bases from V and 2 bases from J, with 23 bases between. Germline V gives CDR1 SQVTM, CDR2 ANQGSEA. This CDR3 comprises 17 residues. CDR3 residues: CSVVPSITGGLNYGYTF. DNA of the CDR3: TGCAGCGTTGTACCTAGTATTACAGGCGGCCTGAACTATGGCTACACCTTC.

This clonotype was counted many times. This sequence joins TRBV24-1 and TRBJ2-2, with D tentatively TRBD2 (5 bases). Germline CDR1 KGHDR, CDR2 SFDVKD. The CDR3 loop spans 18 amino acids. Trimming pared 7 bases from V and 0 bases from J, leaving 20 bases between. This chain's CDR3 is CATSSDLIGMSNTGELFF. The CDR3 nucleotides read TGTGCCACCAGCAGTGATCTTATCGGGATGTCGAACACCGGGGAGCTGTTTTTT.

This clonotype was recorded a few times. The V call is TRBV30, the J call TRBJ1-4; D gene unclear. V shed 3 bases and J shed 4 bases, with 12 bases lying between them. CDR1 and CDR2 (germline): GTSNPN, SVGIG (reference sequence). The CDR3 is 14 amino acids. CDR3: CAWRGIGNNEKLFF. DNA of the CDR3: TGTGCCTGGAGGGGTATAGGTAATAATGAAAAACTGTTTTTT. The full variable domain, its missing parts supplied by reference TRBV30 and TRBJ1-4, is SQTIHQWPATLVQPVGSPLSLECTVEGTSNPNLYWYRQAAGRGLQLLFYSVGIGQISSEVPQNLSASRPQDRQFILSSKKLLLSDSGFYLCAWRGIGNNEKLFFGSGTQLSVL.

This clonotype was observed a handful of times. The chain is built from TRBV7-6 and TRBJ1-6; D ambiguous. The CDR3 totals 13 residues. CDR1 is SGHVS and CDR2 is FNYEAQ in the germline V gene. With 1 base removed from V and 7 bases from J, the gap between germline ends came to 5 bases. The CDR3 protein is CASSLELNSPLHF. The CDR3 coding sequence is TGTGCCAGCAGCTTAGAGTTGAATTCACCCCTCCACTTT.

This clonotype occurred many times. The chain uses TRBV28 and TRBJ2-2; TRBD2 matches at 8 bases. Germline CDR1 reads MDHEN; CDR2 reads SYDVKM. The CDR3 consists of 15 residues. V trimming: 2 bases; J trimming: 9 bases; junction bases outside the gene matches: 8. The CDR3 protein is CASSLLTGGPRELFF. DNA of the CDR3: TGTGCCAGCAGTTTACTGACGGGAGGGCCTCGGGAGCTGTTTTTT.

This clonotype has ten or more counts. Written as DNA, the CDR3 is TGTGCCAGCAGTTACTCGACCGACAGCCCTTACTCTGGGGCCAACGTCCTGACTTTC. This encodes CASSYSTDSPYSGANVLTF. This rearrangement joins TRBV6-2 or TRBV6-3 to TRBJ2-6; tentative D call: TRBD1 (5 bases). Trimming removed 0 bases from V and 0 bases from J, with 15 bases in between. The CDR3 loop spans 19 amino acids. Germline V gene sequence: CDR1 MNHEY, CDR2 SVGEGT.

This clonotype was counted many times. This chain uses TRBV6-1 with TRBJ1-1; D call uncertain. V lost 7 bases and J lost 5, with 17 bases in between. The CDR3 is made up of 14 amino acids. Germline V lookup: CDR1 MNHNS, CDR2 SASEGT. This CDR3 reads CASKTAWRLTEAFF. The CDR3, as DNA: TGTGCCAGCAAGACGGCTTGGAGGCTTACTGAAGCTTTCTTT.

This clonotype has at least ten counts. V usage is TRBV28 and J usage is TRBJ1-6, with D maybe TRBD1 (6 bases). CDR3 length: 15 amino acids. Trimming left V 5 bases short and J 10 bases short, with 18 bases between. Germline CDR1 is MDHEN and CDR2 is SYDVKM. CDR3 amino acids: CASSPSRGQLSPLHF. The CDR3, as DNA: TGTGCCAGCAGTCCCTCTAGGGGACAATTATCACCCCTCCACTTT.

This chain joins TRBV6-1 and TRBJ1-1; no clear D gene. The CDR3 totals 12 residues. The germline V gene has CDR1 MNHNS and CDR2 SASEGT. Trimming took off 8 bases at V and 10 bases at J, with 17 bases between the two ends. The CDR3, as DNA: TGTGCCAGCGGCGAGGCGCTACGAGCAGCTTTCTTT. Amino acids: CASGEALRAAFF.

This clonotype was recorded at least ten times. J is TRBJ1-1 and V is TRBV6-5; maybe TRBD1 (5 bases). Between the trimmed V and J ends, which lost 2 bases and 0 bases, there was a span of 10 bases. The CDR3 totals 15 residues. The germline V gene has CDR1 MNHEY and CDR2 SVGAGI. The DNA of the CDR3 is TGTGCCAGCAGTTACCAGGGACGGATGAACACTGAAGCTTTCTTT. This translates into CASSYQGRMNTEAFF.

The CDR3 nucleotides read TGCAGTGTCTCGAGCGGGAGGGCCTGGGACACCGGGGAGCTGTTTTTT. Translating gives CSVSSGRAWDTGELFF. The V gene is TRBV20-1, the J gene TRBJ2-2; 10 bases match TRBD2. J lost 3 bases, V lost 7 bases, and 11 bases had no gene match. Germline V CDR1 and CDR2: DFQATT, SNEGSKA (reference sequence). The CDR3 totals 16 residues.

The genes are TRBV6-1 and TRBJ2-7, with a tentative D call TRBD2 (6 bases). V lost 6 bases and J lost 5, with 20 bases in between. Germline CDR1 and CDR2: MNHNS and SASEGT. This CDR3 comprises 15 residues. The CDR3: CASRAPGTLQHEQYF. CDR3 sequence (DNA): TGTGCCAGCAGGGCGCCCGGGACTCTGCAGCACGAGCAGTACTTC.

This clonotype was seen many times. V is TRBV3-1 and J is TRBJ2-7; TRBD2 matches 8 bases. V was pared by 4 bases and J by 6 bases, with 8 bases of the junction left unmatched. CDR3 length equals 14 residues. Germline lookup yields CDR1 LGHDT and CDR2 YNNKEL (reference sequence). The CDR3 sequence: CASSRGTRMGEQYF. The CDR3 nucleotides are TGTGCCAGCAGCCGCGGGACTAGGATGGGCGAGCAGTACTTC.